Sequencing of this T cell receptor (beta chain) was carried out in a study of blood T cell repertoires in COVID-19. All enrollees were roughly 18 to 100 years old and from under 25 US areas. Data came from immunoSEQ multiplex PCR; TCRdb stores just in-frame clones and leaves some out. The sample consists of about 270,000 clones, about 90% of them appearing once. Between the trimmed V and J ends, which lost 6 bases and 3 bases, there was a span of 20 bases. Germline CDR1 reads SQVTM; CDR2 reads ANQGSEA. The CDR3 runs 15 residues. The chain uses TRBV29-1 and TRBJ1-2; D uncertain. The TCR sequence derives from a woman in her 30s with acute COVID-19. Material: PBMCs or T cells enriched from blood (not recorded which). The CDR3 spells CSVVLFGGDDYGYTF. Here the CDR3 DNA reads TGCAGCGTGGTACTTTTTGGAGGAGATGACTATGGCTACACCTTC.